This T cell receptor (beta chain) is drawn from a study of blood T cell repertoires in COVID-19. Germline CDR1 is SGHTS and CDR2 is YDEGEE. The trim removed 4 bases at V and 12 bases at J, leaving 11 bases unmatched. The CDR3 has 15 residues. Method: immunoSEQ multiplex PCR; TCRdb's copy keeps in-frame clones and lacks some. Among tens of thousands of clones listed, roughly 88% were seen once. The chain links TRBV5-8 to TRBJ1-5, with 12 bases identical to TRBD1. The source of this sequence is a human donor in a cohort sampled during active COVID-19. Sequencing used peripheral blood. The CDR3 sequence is CASSLWGQGARLQHF. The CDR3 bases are TGTGCCAGCAGCCTGTGGGGACAGGGGGCGCGACTCCAGCATTTT.